The source of this T cell receptor beta chain is a study of OX40 agonist ivuxolimab in advanced cancers. After removal of 5 bases from V and 6 bases from J, the junction contained 7 bases not matched to a gene. Germline assignment: CDR1 SGHAT and CDR2 FQNNGV. The CDR3 loop spans 13 amino acids. Data came from immunoSEQ multiplex PCR; TCRdb stores just in-frame clones and leaves some out. This table has tens of thousands of clones, approximately 94% appearing once. J is TRBJ2-7 and V is TRBV11-2; 7 nucleotides line up with TRBD1. The origin of this receptor is an adult with an advanced solid tumor such as melanoma, head and neck, liver or kidney cancer. The sample consisted of CD4+ or CD8+ T cells sorted from blood, taken in a trial of the OX40 agonist ivuxolimab. CDR3 in amino acids: CASSLTTGTEQYF. CDR3 DNA sequence: TGTGCCAGCAGCCTCACGACAGGGACCGAGCAGTACTTC.